This T cell receptor (beta chain) stems from a study of post-analysis software for immune sequencing data. Study summary: Relapsing-remitting, secondary progressive and progressive-relapsing forms of multiple sclerosis all featured among disease courses.

Unique molecular identifiers were present in the TCR beta cDNA libraries. TCRdb passed the PCR reads through MiXCR, listing each CDR3 protein once. The table has about half a million distinct CDR3 sequences, about a third seen once. Broader study findings: Among 5 or 6 TRBV segments more frequent in patients than controls were TRBV5-6, TRBV5-1 and TRBV20-1. A significant reduction in normalized Chao1 diversity was observed in multiple sclerosis patients versus controls.

Losses at the gene ends were 3 bases for V and 0 bases for J; bases not matched to a gene: 4. This CDR3 is 15 amino acids long. Germline assignment: CDR1 SGHKS and CDR2 YYEKEE (reference sequence). A note on this clonotype: Its antigen remains unknown.

The chain recombines TRBV5-5 with TRBJ2-5, with 8 bases matching TRBD1. This receptor was obtained from a girl younger than 18 with multiple sclerosis. Sequencing used blood. CDR3 loop: CASSWLTGDQETQYF. For the CDR3, the DNA is TGTGCCAGCAGCTGGTTGACAGGGGACCAAGAGACCCAGTACTTC.